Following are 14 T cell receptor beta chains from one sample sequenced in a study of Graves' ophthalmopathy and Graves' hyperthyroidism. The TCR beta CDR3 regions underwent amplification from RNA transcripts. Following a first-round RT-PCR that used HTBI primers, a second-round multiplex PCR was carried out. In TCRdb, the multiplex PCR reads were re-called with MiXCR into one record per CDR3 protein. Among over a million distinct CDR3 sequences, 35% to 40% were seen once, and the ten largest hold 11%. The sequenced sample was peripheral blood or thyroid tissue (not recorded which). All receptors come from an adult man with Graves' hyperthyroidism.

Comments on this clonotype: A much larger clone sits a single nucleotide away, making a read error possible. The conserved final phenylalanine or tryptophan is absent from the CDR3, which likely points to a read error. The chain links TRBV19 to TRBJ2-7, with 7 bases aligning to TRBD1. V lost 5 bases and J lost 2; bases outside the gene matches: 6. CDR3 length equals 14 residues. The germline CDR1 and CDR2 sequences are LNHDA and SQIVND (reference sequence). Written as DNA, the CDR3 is TGTGCCAGTAGTCTCCGACAGGGTCCCTACGAGCAGTACCTC. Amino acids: CASSLRQGPYEQYL.

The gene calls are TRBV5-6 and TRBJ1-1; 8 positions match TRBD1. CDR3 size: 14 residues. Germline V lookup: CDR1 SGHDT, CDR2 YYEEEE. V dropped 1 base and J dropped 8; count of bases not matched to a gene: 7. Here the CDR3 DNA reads TGTGCCAGCAGCTTGCCCAGGGGGCGCTCCGAAGCTTTCTTT. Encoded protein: CASSLPRGRSEAFF.

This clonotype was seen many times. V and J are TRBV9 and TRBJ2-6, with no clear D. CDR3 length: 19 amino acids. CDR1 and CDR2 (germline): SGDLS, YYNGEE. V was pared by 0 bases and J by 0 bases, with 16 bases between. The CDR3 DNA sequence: TGTGCCAGCAGCGTAGTACGAGACTTGCATATCTCTGGGGCCAACGTCCTGACTTTC. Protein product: CASSVVRDLHISGANVLTF.

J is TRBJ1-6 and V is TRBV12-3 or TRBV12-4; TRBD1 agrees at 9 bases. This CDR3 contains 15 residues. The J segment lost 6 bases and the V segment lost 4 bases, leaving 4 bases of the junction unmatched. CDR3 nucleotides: TGTGCCAGCAGTTGGACAGGGGCAACTAATTCACCCCTCCACTTT. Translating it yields CASSWTGATNSPLHF.

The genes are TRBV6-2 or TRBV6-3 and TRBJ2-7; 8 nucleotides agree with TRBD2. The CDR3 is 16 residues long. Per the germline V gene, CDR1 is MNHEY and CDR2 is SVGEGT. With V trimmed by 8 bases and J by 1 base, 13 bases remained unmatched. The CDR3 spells CASEDPSGGLSYEQYF. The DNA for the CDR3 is TGTGCCAGCGAGGACCCAAGCGGGGGCCTATCCTACGAGCAGTACTTC.

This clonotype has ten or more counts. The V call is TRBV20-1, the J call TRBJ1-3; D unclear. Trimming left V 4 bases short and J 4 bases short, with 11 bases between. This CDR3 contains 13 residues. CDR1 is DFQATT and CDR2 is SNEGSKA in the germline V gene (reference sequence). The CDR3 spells CSAKGLGGNTIYF. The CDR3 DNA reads TGCAGTGCTAAAGGACTGGGAGGAAACACCATATATTTT.

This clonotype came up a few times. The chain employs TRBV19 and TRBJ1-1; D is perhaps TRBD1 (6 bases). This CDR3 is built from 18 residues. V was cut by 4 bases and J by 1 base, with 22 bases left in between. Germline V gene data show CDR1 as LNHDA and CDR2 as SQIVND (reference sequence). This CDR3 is CASSSDRTTSTRNTEAFF. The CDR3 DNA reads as TGTGCCAGTAGTAGCGACAGGACGACTTCAACCAGGAACACTGAAGCTTTCTTT. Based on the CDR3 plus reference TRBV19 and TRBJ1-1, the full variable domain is DGGITQSPKYLFRKEGQNVTLSCEQNLNHDAMYWYRQDPGQGLRLIYYSQIVNDFQKGDIAEGYSVSREKKESFPLTVTSAQKNPTAFYLCASSSDRTTSTRNTEAFFGQGTRLTVV.

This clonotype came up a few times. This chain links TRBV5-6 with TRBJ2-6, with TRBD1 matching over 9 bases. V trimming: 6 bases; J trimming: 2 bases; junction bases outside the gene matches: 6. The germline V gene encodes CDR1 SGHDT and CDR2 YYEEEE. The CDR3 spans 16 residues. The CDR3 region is CASNRQGVAGANVLTF. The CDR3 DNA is TGTGCCAGCAACCGACAGGGGGTGGCTGGGGCCAACGTCCTGACTTTC.

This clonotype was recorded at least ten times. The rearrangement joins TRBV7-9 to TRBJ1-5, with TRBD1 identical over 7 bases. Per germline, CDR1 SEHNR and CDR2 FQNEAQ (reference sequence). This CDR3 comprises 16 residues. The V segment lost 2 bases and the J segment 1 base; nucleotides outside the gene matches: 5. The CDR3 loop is CASSLFRQGSNQPQHF. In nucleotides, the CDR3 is TGTGCCAGCAGCTTATTCCGACAGGGCAGCAATCAGCCCCAGCATTTT. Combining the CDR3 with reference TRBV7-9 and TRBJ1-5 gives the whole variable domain DTGVSQNPRHKITKRGQNVTFRCDPISEHNRLYWYRQTLGQGPEFLTYFQNEAQLEKSRLLSDRFSAERPKGSFSTLEIQRTEQGDSAMYLCASSLFRQGSNQPQHFGDGTRLSIL.

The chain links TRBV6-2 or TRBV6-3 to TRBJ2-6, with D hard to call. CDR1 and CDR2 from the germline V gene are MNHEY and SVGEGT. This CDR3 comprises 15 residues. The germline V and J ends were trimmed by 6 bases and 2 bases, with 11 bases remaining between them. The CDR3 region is CASSSPEPGANVLTF. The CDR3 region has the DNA TGTGCCAGCAGCTCCCCAGAGCCTGGGGCCAACGTCCTGACTTTC.

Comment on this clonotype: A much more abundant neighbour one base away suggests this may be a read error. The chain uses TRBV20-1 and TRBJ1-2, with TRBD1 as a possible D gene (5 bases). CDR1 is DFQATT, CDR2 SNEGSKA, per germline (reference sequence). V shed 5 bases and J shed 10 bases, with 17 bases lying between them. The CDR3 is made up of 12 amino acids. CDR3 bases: TGCAGTGCTCTGATCCCGGGACTTACCTACACCTTC. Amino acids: CSALIPGLTYTF.

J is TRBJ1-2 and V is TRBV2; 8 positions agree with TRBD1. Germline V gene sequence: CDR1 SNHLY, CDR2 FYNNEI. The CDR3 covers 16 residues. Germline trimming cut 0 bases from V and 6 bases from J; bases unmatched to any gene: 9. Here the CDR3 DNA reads TGTGCCAGCAGTGAAGCCAGGGGACAGGTGGGCGATGGCTACACCTTC. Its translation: CASSEARGQVGDGYTF. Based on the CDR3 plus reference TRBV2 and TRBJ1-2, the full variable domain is EPEVTQTPSHQVTQMGQEVILRCVPISNHLYFYWYRQILGQKVEFLVSFYNNEISEKSEIFDDQFSVERPDGSNFTLKIRSTKLEDSAMYFCASSEARGQVGDGYTFGSGTRLTVV.

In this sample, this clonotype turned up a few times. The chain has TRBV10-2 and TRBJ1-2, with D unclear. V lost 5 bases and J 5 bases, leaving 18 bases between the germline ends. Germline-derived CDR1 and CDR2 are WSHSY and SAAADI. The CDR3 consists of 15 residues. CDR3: CASSLSAGTAYGYTF. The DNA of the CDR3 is TGCGCCAGCAGTTTATCCGCAGGAACGGCTTATGGCTACACCTTC.

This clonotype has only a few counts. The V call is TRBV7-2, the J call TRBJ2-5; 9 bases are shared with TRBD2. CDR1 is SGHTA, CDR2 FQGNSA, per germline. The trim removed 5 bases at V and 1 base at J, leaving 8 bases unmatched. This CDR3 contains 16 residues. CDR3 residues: CASSPRRGGVQETQYF. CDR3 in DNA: TGTGCCAGCAGCCCCCGGCGCGGGGGGGTCCAAGAGACCCAGTACTTC.